The present entry profiles one T cell receptor (beta chain) with its context. From germline, CDR1 is MNHEY and CDR2 SMNVEV (reference sequence). V shed 10 bases and J shed 5 bases, with 18 bases lying between them. CDR3 length: 13 amino acids. Method: immunoSEQ multiplex PCR; TCRdb's copy keeps in-frame clones and lacks some. The sample has around 200,000 clones, around 87% seen once. The data were taken from a study of blood T cell repertoires in COVID-19. Study at large: Specimens from acute and convalescent COVID-19 originated in the United States, Italy and Spain.

The source material was peripheral blood. The clonotype was recovered from a man aged 35 to 55 with active or convalescent COVID-19. The V gene is TRBV27, the J gene TRBJ2-7, with a possible D match to TRBD1 (5 bases). CDR3 region: CAIRAQGSDEQYF. CDR3 in DNA: TGTGCCATCCGGGCGCAGGGAAGCGACGAGCAGTACTTC.